The 4 T cell receptor beta chains reported below all come from one sample, sequenced in a study of pediatric ulcerative colitis (dated by TCRdb to the late 2010s). During colonoscopy, one to two pinch biopsies were obtained from the rectum for research. Library creation used the immunoSEQ multiplex PCR assay. TCRdb stores this immuneACCESS table with in-frame sequences only. Part of the clones is absent; in the studies checked, under half of the shortfall reflects unresolved V genes, and no reason is known for the rest. The sample table records approximately 40,000 clones; around four fifths of these occur just once. 0.7% to 0.95% of the sample lies in the top ten. The sample consisted of gut tissue. These receptors all stem from a boy younger than 18 with moderate ulcerative colitis.

The chain couples TRBV5-1 to TRBJ2-1, with D possibly matching TRBD1 (6 bases). This CDR3 contains 16 residues. Germline V gene lookup returns CDR1 SGHRS and CDR2 YFSETQ. V was clipped by 1 base and J by 8 bases, with 19 bases between them. The CDR3 is CASSLTGTPLVHEQFF. The CDR3 DNA sequence: TGCGCCAGCAGCTTGACCGGGACACCCCTAGTACATGAGCAGTTCTTC.

The CDR3: CASSFGLAVKDTQYF. The CDR3 coding sequence is TGTGCCAGCAGTTTCGGGCTAGCGGTAAAAGATACGCAGTATTTT. This chain connects TRBV28 to TRBJ2-3, with 7 bases lining up with TRBD2. The J segment lost 5 bases and the V segment lost 3 bases, leaving 8 bases of the junction unmatched. The germline CDR1 and CDR2 sequences are MDHEN and SYDVKM. The CDR3 contains 15 residues. The variable domain in full, with the rest retrieved from reference TRBV28 and TRBJ2-3, is DVKVTQSSRYLVKRTGEKVFLECVQDMDHENMFWYRQDPGLGLRLIYFSYDVKMKEKGDIPEGYSVSREKKERFSLILESASTNQTSMYLCASSFGLAVKDTQYFGPGTRLTVL.

The chain is built from TRBV7-2 and TRBJ1-5; D unresolved. CDR1 and CDR2 from the germline V gene are SGHTA and FQGNSA. The CDR3 totals 14 residues. V lost 3 bases, J lost 0 bases, and 6 bases lay in between. CDR3 bases: TGTGCCAGCAGCTTGGGGAATAGCAATCAGCCCCAGCATTTT. Encoded protein: CASSLGNSNQPQHF. Complete variable domain (other parts from reference TRBV7-2 and TRBJ1-5): GAGVSQSPSNKVTEKGKDVELRCDPISGHTALYWYRQSLGQGLEFLIYFQGNSAPDKSGLPSDRFSAERTGGSVSTLTIQRTQQEDSAVYLCASSLGNSNQPQHFGDGTRLSIL.

The genes are TRBV19 and TRBJ2-1, with TRBD2 matching 12 bases. This CDR3 region has 14 residues. V lost 10 bases, J lost 7 bases, and 8 bases stayed unmatched. Germline CDR1 reads LNHDA; CDR2 reads SQIVND (reference sequence). The CDR3 loop is CATRGLAGGNEQFF. The CDR3 DNA follows: TGTGCCACGAGGGGGCTAGCGGGAGGGAATGAGCAGTTCTTC.